These T cell receptor beta chains were read from a single sample in a study of vaccination and CD4 T cells after COVID-19. TCRdb itself ran the PCR reads through MiXCR, one entry per CDR3 protein. The table shows about 8,300 distinct CDR3 sequences, with just under 55% occurring only once. These receptors' targets are unknown. The material sequenced was CD4+ T cells from blood, cultured in vitro. Receptor source: a human donor who had recovered from COVID-19. Each CDR3 is given with its conserved first and last residue. A D gene is named only where the DNA matches it firmly. Expanded clones get a size class; other rows say once, few or many, or leave the size out.

TRBV12-3/TRBV12-4,TRBJ1-3,TRBD1,few,TGTGCCAGCAGCCTGACAGGGGGTGGAAACACCATATATTTT,CASSLTGGGNTIYF
TRBV11-3,TRBJ2-1,NA,NA,TGTGCCAGCAGCCTTAGGACTCGTCTCTCCTACAATGAGCAGTTCTTC,CASSLRTRLSYNEQFF
TRBV7-9,TRBJ1-5,NA,NA,TGTGCCAGCAGCCCCTCGGGGGGTCAGCCCCAGCATTTT,CASSPSGGQPQHF
TRBV7-6,TRBJ2-7,TRBD1,NA,TGTGCCAGCAGCCCCCAGACAGGGGAAACCTACGAGCAGTACTTC,CASSPQTGETYEQYF
TRBV19,TRBJ1-5,TRBD1,once,TGTGCCAGTAGTACCCGGGACAGAGCTAATCAGCCCCAGCATTTT,CASSTRDRANQPQHF
TRBV7-8,TRBJ1-6,NA,NA,TGTGCCAGCAGCCCTCAAGCGAGCTCCTATAATTCACCCCTCCACTTT,CASSPQASSYNSPLHF
TRBV11-2,TRBJ2-3,NA,NA,TGTGCCAGCAGTAGGCGGCCTAGCCCAGATACGCAGTATTTT,CASSRRPSPDTQYF
TRBV19,TRBJ1-3,NA,few,TGTGCCAGTAGTATGGGACTTTCTGGAAACACCATATATTTT,CASSMGLSGNTIYF
TRBV12-3/TRBV12-4,TRBJ1-6,NA,NA,TGTGCCAGCAGTAGTTCAGGGGTATTGTCACCCCTCCACTTT,CASSSSGVLSPLHF
TRBV7-6,TRBJ2-5,NA,NA,TGTGCCAGCAGCTTAGGGCTAGGGGCACAAGAGACCCAGTACTTC,CASSLGLGAQETQYF
TRBV3-1,TRBJ2-5,TRBD2,NA,TGTGCCAGCAGCCACAACACAGCGGGGGGTACGAAAGGAGAGACCCAGTACTTC,CASSHNTAGGTKGETQYF
TRBV2,TRBJ2-1,NA,NA,TGTGCCAGCACCCGGGACCGGTCCTACAATGAGCAGTTCTTC,CASTRDRSYNEQFF
TRBV6-1,TRBJ2-4,NA,NA,TGTGCCAGCAGGGAGTGGAGTGAAAACATTCAGTACTTC,CASREWSENIQYF
TRBV5-4,TRBJ1-2,NA,NA,TGTGCCAGCAGCTTGCGACGGACGAACTATGGCTACACCTTC,CASSLRRTNYGYTF
TRBV27,TRBJ1-1,NA,few,TGTGCCAGCAGTTCCAGGATGAACACTGAAGCTTTCTTT,CASSSRMNTEAFF
TRBV4-1,TRBJ2-5,NA,NA,TGCGCCAGCAGCCAAGACGAGGCGGGGAGGATAAAGTACTTC,CASSQDEAGRIKYF